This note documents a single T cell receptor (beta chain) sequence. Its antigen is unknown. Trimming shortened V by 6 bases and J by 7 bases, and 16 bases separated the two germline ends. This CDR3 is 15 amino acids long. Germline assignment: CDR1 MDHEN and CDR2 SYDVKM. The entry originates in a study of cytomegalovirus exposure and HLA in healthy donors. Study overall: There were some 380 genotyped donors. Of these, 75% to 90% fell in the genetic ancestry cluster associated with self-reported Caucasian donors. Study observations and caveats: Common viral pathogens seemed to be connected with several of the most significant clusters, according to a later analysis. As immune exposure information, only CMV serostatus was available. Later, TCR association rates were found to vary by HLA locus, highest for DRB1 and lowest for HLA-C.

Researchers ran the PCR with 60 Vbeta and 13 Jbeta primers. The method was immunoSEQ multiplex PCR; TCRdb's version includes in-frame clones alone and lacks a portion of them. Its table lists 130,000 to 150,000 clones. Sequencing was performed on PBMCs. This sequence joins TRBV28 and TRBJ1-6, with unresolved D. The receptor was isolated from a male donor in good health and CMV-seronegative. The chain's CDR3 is CASSPPTDGNSPLHF. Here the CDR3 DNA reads TGTGCCAGCAGCCCCCCTACTGACGGGAATTCACCCCTCCACTTT.